This T cell receptor (beta chain) was sequenced in a study of cytomegalovirus exposure and HLA in healthy donors. As for the study in general: As an earlier analysis found, around 200 million T cells yielded fewer than 130 million unique TCR beta sequences. Clustering assigned 70% to 85% of the 350 to 400 genotyped donors to the Caucasian-associated ancestry cluster.

Notes on this clone: The antigen remains undetermined.

Broader study findings: Accounts indicate the classifier identified cytomegalovirus status with strong specificity and sensitivity. The authors listed about 170 TCR beta chains as cytomegalovirus-associated.

V was shortened by 4 bases and J by 1 base, with 8 bases between the two germline ends. The CDR3 extends over 13 amino acids. Germline V lookup: CDR1 SGHRS, CDR2 YFSETQ. PCR employed 60 Vbeta and 13 Jbeta primers. Sequencing was performed with immunoSEQ multiplex PCR; in TCRdb, only in-frame clones are kept and a portion is missing. The table records tens of thousands of clones, 78% of them present only once. Sequenced material: PBMCs. The J gene is TRBJ1-2, the V gene TRBV5-1, with no clear D. This clonotype was obtained from a man aged 35-49 years in good health and CMV-seronegative. CDR3 sequence: CASSAQLNYGYTF. CDR3 coding DNA: TGCGCCAGCAGCGCCCAACTTAACTATGGCTACACCTTC.